The 18 T cell receptor beta chains reported below all come from one sample, sequenced in a study of human T cells and chemical hapten exposure. TCRdb reanalysed the RACE reads using MiXCR and keeps one entry per CDR3 protein. The data contain 150,000 to 200,000 distinct CDR3 sequences, about 20% of them singletons. The time point here: patch test 1, 2 weeks after DPC sensitization. Treatment: therapeutic diphenylcyclopropenone sensitization with weekly scalp DPC. The sequenced sample was whole blood, obtained in connection with sensitization to the hapten diphenylcyclopropenone (DPC). The receptors come from a woman aged 45-60 years with alopecia areata. Some clones in this sample may be carry-over from other donors' samples.

The chain combines TRBV2 with TRBJ1-5; tentatively, D is TRBD1 (6 bases). From germline, CDR1 is SNHLY and CDR2 FYNNEI. CDR3 length equals 13 residues. Trimming left V 6 bases short and J 4 bases short, with 10 bases between. The CDR3 region is CASSGTGNQPQHF. CDR3 in DNA: TGTGCCAGCAGCGGTACAGGGAATCAGCCCCAGCATTTT.

This chain connects TRBV11-2 to TRBJ1-2; D is undetermined. V lost 1 base, J lost 2 bases, and 5 bases lay in between. CDR1 and CDR2 from the germline V gene are SGHAT and FQNNGV. The CDR3 is made up of 13 amino acids. Here the CDR3 reads CASSLVGNYGYTF. In nucleotides, the CDR3 is TGTGCCAGCAGCTTAGTAGGGAACTATGGCTACACCTTC.

This clonotype was detected a few times. The rearrangement uses TRBV5-6 and TRBJ2-2; D is uncertain. The germline V gene encodes CDR1 SGHDT and CDR2 YYEEEE. There are 12 residues in the CDR3. V was shortened by 0 bases and J by 6 bases, with 3 bases between the two germline ends. The CDR3 DNA reads as TGTGCCAGCAGCTTGGCCTCCGGGGAGCTGTTTTTT. This codes for CASSLASGELFF.

The CDR3 spells CATSRSSGPTRTHSYNEQFF. CDR3 nucleotides: TGTGCCACCAGCAGATCTAGCGGGCCTACGCGCACACACTCCTACAATGAGCAGTTCTTC. The chain employs TRBV15 and TRBJ2-1; 8 nucleotides agree with TRBD2. V dropped 2 bases and J dropped 0; count of bases not matched to a gene: 15. The CDR3 contains 20 residues. Germline V gene data show CDR1 as LNHNV and CDR2 as YYDKDF (reference sequence).

The J gene is TRBJ2-1, the V gene TRBV28, with 10 positions matching TRBD2. CDR3 length equals 14 residues. V dropped 5 bases and J dropped 7; count of bases not matched to a gene: 5. Germline V gives CDR1 MDHEN, CDR2 SYDVKM. CDR3: CASSIIAGGNEQFF. The CDR3 DNA reads as TGTGCCAGCAGTATCATAGCGGGAGGAAATGAGCAGTTCTTC.

At least ten counts were recorded for this clonotype. The chain couples TRBV12-3 or TRBV12-4 to TRBJ2-2; D not certain. The CDR3 runs 14 residues. V gave up 5 bases and J gave up 2 bases, with 9 bases separating them. CDR3: CASSHFLNTGELFF. As DNA, the CDR3 is TGTGCCAGCAGTCACTTTCTAAACACCGGGGAGCTGTTTTTT.

This clonotype was seen a handful of times. The gene calls are TRBV2 and TRBJ2-3; D is ambiguous. CDR1 is SNHLY, CDR2 FYNNEI, per germline. CDR3 size: 12 residues. Trimming shortened V by 7 bases and J by 4 bases, and 9 bases separated the two germline ends. For the CDR3, the DNA is TGTGCCAGCACGGAGTACTCAGATACGCAGTATTTT. Translation gives CASTEYSDTQYF.

V is TRBV10-3 and J is TRBJ2-1; the D is unclear. The CDR3 extends over 14 amino acids. The germline CDR1 and CDR2 sequences are ENHRY and SYGVKD. V gave up 3 bases and J gave up 11 bases, with 17 bases separating them. The CDR3 DNA reads TGTGCCATCAGTGACACGCTGTTCTCAACGAAGCAGTTCTTC. Its translation is CAISDTLFSTKQFF.

The DNA of the CDR3 is TGTGCCAGCAGCTCCAATGGCGGGAGGACACATACAGATACGCAGTATTTT. This translates into CASSSNGGRTHTDTQYF. The V and J genes are TRBV11-2 and TRBJ2-3; 8 positions agree with TRBD2. Germline values: CDR1 SGHAT, CDR2 FQNNGV. V was clipped by 4 bases and J by 3 bases; unmatched bases: 12. The CDR3 runs to 17 residues.

A few counts support this clonotype. V gene TRBV19 combines with J gene TRBJ1-1; D ambiguous. The V gene lost 8 bases and the J gene lost 1 base, with 2 bases spanning the gap. CDR3 length: 10 amino acids. The germline V gene encodes CDR1 LNHDA and CDR2 SQIVND (reference sequence). The CDR3 loop reads CASGNTEAFF. CDR3 coding DNA: TGTGCCAGTGGGAACACTGAAGCTTTCTTT.

The rearrangement links TRBV5-1 to TRBJ1-3; D may be TRBD1 (6 bases). Germline lookup yields CDR1 SGHRS and CDR2 YFSETQ. The CDR3 extends over 14 amino acids. V was clipped by 2 bases and J by 3 bases, with 9 bases between them. The CDR3 DNA reads as TGCGCCAGCAGCTTACCAGGGGATGGAAACACCATATATTTT. Residues: CASSLPGDGNTIYF. The full variable domain, its missing parts supplied by reference TRBV5-1 and TRBJ1-3, is KAGVTQTPRYLIKTRGQQVTLSCSPISGHRSVSWYQQTPGQGLQFLFEYFSETQRNKGNFPGRFSGRQFSNSRSEMNVSTLELGDSALYLCASSLPGDGNTIYFGEGSWLTVV.

This clonotype was recorded at least ten times. J is TRBJ2-1 and V is TRBV10-2; D not certain. In germline, CDR1 is WSHSY, CDR2 SAAADI. The CDR3 consists of 11 residues. V lost 6 bases and J 8 bases, leaving 8 bases between the germline ends. The CDR3 here is CASRRTDEQFF. CDR3 coding DNA: TGCGCCAGCAGAAGGACGGATGAGCAGTTCTTC.

The V call is TRBV3-1, the J call TRBJ1-2; tentative D call: TRBD1 (5 bases). Germline CDR1 reads LGHDT; CDR2 reads YNNKEL (reference sequence). V was cut by 1 base and J by 7 bases, with 10 bases left in between. The length of the CDR3 is 13 residues. CDR3 in amino acids: CASSQGWGRGYTF. DNA of the CDR3: TGTGCCAGCAGCCAAGGTTGGGGCCGTGGCTACACCTTC. Full variable domain (rest looked up from reference TRBV3-1 and TRBJ1-2): DTAVSQTPKYLVTQMGNDKSIKCEQNLGHDTMYWYKQDSKKFLKIMFSYNNKELIINETVPNRFSPKSPDKAHLNLHINSLELGDSAVYFCASSQGWGRGYTFGSGTRLTVV.

This clonotype was found a few times. The V gene is TRBV27, the J gene TRBJ1-4; TRBD1 matches 7 bases. Trimming removed 1 base from V and 13 bases from J; junction bases left unmatched: 6. The CDR3 runs to 13 residues. The germline V gene encodes CDR1 MNHEY and CDR2 SMNVEV (reference sequence). CDR3 in amino acids: CASSLWQGDGLFF. The CDR3 bases are TGTGCCAGCAGTTTATGGCAGGGGGATGGACTGTTTTTT.

The chain employs TRBV29-1 and TRBJ2-2; maybe TRBD1 (5 bases). The CDR3 has 13 amino acids. The germline V gene has CDR1 SQVTM and CDR2 ANQGSEA. Trimming cost V 4 bases and J 3 bases, with 9 bases left between them. CDR3 bases: TGCAGCGTTGTTGGGGCGGACACCGGGGAGCTGTTTTTT. It is translated as CSVVGADTGELFF.

The CDR3 sequence: CASSSVQDNEQFF. The CDR3 coding sequence is TGCGCCAGCAGCTCCGTACAGGACAATGAGCAGTTCTTC. The rearrangement uses TRBV5-1 and TRBJ2-1, with D perhaps matching TRBD1 (5 bases). Germline-derived CDR1 and CDR2 are SGHRS and YFSETQ. The CDR3 extends over 13 amino acids. Trimming stripped 3 bases from V and 5 bases from J, with 9 bases between.

This chain connects TRBV20-1 to TRBJ2-3; no definite D call. V dropped 7 bases and J dropped 4 bases, with 12 bases sitting between them. The length of the CDR3 is 12 residues. Germline assignment: CDR1 DFQATT and CDR2 SNEGSKA (reference sequence). The CDR3 nucleotides read TGCAGTGTGTCCCCAGCGTCAGATACGCAGTATTTT. Translated, it gives CSVSPASDTQYF.

This clonotype was picked up many times. This chain links TRBV9 with TRBJ2-5; D gene unclear. The CDR3 extends over 14 amino acids. Germline values: CDR1 SGDLS, CDR2 YYNGEE. Trimming took off 0 bases at V and 5 bases at J, with 11 bases between the two ends. The CDR3 sequence: CASSVDPTWETQYF. CDR3 nucleotides: TGTGCCAGCAGCGTAGATCCGACCTGGGAGACCCAGTACTTC.